This record concerns one TCR beta chain sequence. The antigen remains unidentified. Germline V gene lookup returns CDR1 SGHRS and CDR2 YFSETQ. The CDR3 contains 15 residues. V lost 4 bases, J lost 1 base, and 4 bases stayed unmatched. Using immunoSEQ multiplex PCR, the repertoire was profiled, and TCRdb retains in-frame clones only, with some absent. Among 15,000 to 20,000 clones listed, around four fifths were seen once. The sample comes from a study of a mutant IDH1 vaccine in newly diagnosed glioma. As for the study in general: Treated individuals were approximately 60% male and roughly 38% female, averaging 40.4 years of age.

Time point of the sample: baseline, week 1 (first vaccination visit). The treatment: pre-vaccination baseline after standard-of-care therapy. General study results and limits: Among top peripheral T cell clonotypes, changes seemed unrelated to pseudoprogression.

This TCR was recovered from a man aged 40-49 years with glioma. The chain recombines TRBV5-1 with TRBJ2-2; TRBD2 agrees at 7 bases. The sample consisted of PBMCs, taken from a glioma patient treated with radiotherapy, temozolomide or both. The CDR3 DNA reads as TGCGCCAGCAGCCCCGGGACTATGAACACCGGGGAGCTGTTTTTT. As protein: CASSPGTMNTGELFF.